These 29 T cell receptor beta chains originate from one sample sequenced in a study of vaccination effects on CD4 cells after COVID-19. No cognate antigen is known for these TCRs. Here immunoSEQ multiplex PCR was the method, and the copy in TCRdb shows in-frame clones only, minus some. The sample contains tens of thousands of clones, 70% to 80% of which appear only once. On roughly day 10 of culture, CD4+ T cells were separated out. Here the sequenced sample was CD4+ T cells from PBMCs cultured without peptide, taken before COVID-19 vaccination. Receptor source: a human donor who had a prior SARS-CoV-2 infection.

The chain couples TRBV5-1 to TRBJ2-7; 9 nucleotides align to TRBD2. The CDR3 covers 16 residues. V was clipped by 0 bases and J by 3 bases; unmatched bases: 7. The germline CDR1 and CDR2 sequences are SGHRS and YFSETQ. The CDR3, as DNA: TGCGCCAGCAGCTTGGGTGGTAGCGGGAGTTACTACGAGCAGTACTTC. Translation gives CASSLGGSGSYYEQYF.

The chain couples TRBV9 to TRBJ2-1; D is unclear. CDR3 length equals 16 residues. Germline CDR1 reads SGDLS; CDR2 reads YYNGEE. Between the trimmed V and J ends, which lost 2 bases and 0 bases, there was a span of 12 bases. The CDR3 loop is CASSVLSRSSYNEQFF. In DNA form, the CDR3 reads TGTGCCAGCAGCGTCTTGAGCCGGAGCTCCTACAATGAGCAGTTCTTC.

The chain has TRBV19 and TRBJ2-1; TRBD1 aligns across 7 bases. J lost 1 base, V lost 5 bases, and 8 bases had no gene match. Germline V CDR1 and CDR2: LNHDA, SQIVND (reference sequence). The CDR3 has 16 amino acids. CDR3: CASSLPPGQSYNEQFF. DNA for the CDR3: TGTGCCAGTAGTCTCCCACCGGGACAGTCCTACAATGAGCAGTTCTTC.

The chain has TRBV27 and TRBJ2-7; D might be TRBD2 (6 bases). V was clipped by 0 bases and J by 13 bases, with 22 bases between them. The CDR3 consists of 15 residues. Germline V CDR1 and CDR2: MNHEY, SMNVEV (reference sequence). CDR3 amino acids: CASSLSRAYLRETYF. The CDR3 DNA reads TGTGCCAGCAGTTTATCGAGGGCCTACCTCCGGGAGACCTACTTC.

CDR3 bases: TGCGCCAGCAGCCGAGGTGGGGAGGGGGCCCACGAGCAGTACTTC. It translates to CASSRGGEGAHEQYF. The V call is TRBV5-1, the J call TRBJ2-7, with D tentatively TRBD1 or TRBD2 (7 bases each). The V end lost 4 bases, the J end lost 5 bases, and 19 bases lay between the germline ends. This CDR3 spans 15 amino acids. Per the germline V gene, CDR1 is SGHRS and CDR2 is YFSETQ.

The chain joins TRBV11-3 to TRBJ2-7; D may be TRBD2 (6 bases). The CDR3 is 15 residues long. Trimming took off 3 bases at V and 3 bases at J, with 15 bases between the two ends. Germline CDR1 reads SGHNT; CDR2 reads YENEEA. CDR3 region: CASSFLTGEDYEQYF. For the CDR3, the DNA is TGTGCCAGCAGCTTTCTCACGGGAGAGGACTACGAGCAGTACTTC.

V gene TRBV19 combines with J gene TRBJ1-3; D is uncertain. CDR3 length: 18 residues. The V gene lost 7 bases and the J gene lost 0 bases, with 22 bases spanning the gap. In germline, CDR1 is LNHDA, CDR2 SQIVND (reference sequence). CDR3 sequence reads: CASTPKLSLDRSGNTIYF. The CDR3 bases are TGTGCCAGTACCCCAAAACTCAGCTTGGATCGCTCTGGAAACACCATATATTTT.

This chain uses TRBV2 with TRBJ1-5, with unresolved D. Per the germline V gene, CDR1 is SNHLY and CDR2 is FYNNEI. The CDR3 is made up of 15 amino acids. V gave up 4 bases and J gave up 5 bases, with 15 bases separating them. CDR3 DNA sequence: TGTGCCAGCAGTGTAGGACCTGGTGGGGATCAGCCCCAGCATTTT. It codes for CASSVGPGGDQPQHF.

In nucleotides, the CDR3 is TGTGCCAGCAGCTTAGCCCGCCGCGGGGAGGGAACAGATAGCAATCAGCCCCAGCATTTT. Encoded protein: CASSLARRGEGTDSNQPQHF. V and J are TRBV11-3 and TRBJ1-5; D call uncertain. Germline CDR1 is SGHNT and CDR2 is YENEEA. V lost 1 base, J lost 0 bases, and 22 bases lay in between. The CDR3 covers 20 residues.

The chain has TRBV7-3 and TRBJ2-2; a weak D match, TRBD2 (5 bases). V shed 5 bases and J shed 3 bases, with 10 bases lying between them. Germline CDR1 is SGHTA and CDR2 is FQGTGA. CDR3 length equals 14 residues. CDR3 amino acids: CASSPTSYTGELFF. The DNA for the CDR3 is TGTGCCAGCAGCCCCACTAGTTACACCGGGGAGCTGTTTTTT.

V is TRBV5-1 and J is TRBJ2-3, with TRBD2 identical over 14 bases. The CDR3 extends over 16 amino acids. Trimming took 4 bases from V and 3 from J; bases not matched to a gene: 4. Germline V gene lookup returns CDR1 SGHRS and CDR2 YFSETQ. CDR3 DNA sequence: TGCGCCAGCAGCCGGGGACTAGCGGGGGAGACAGATACGCAGTATTTT. Amino acid sequence: CASSRGLAGETDTQYF. The entire variable domain, with the rest obtained from reference TRBV5-1 and TRBJ2-3, is as follows: KAGVTQTPRYLIKTRGQQVTLSCSPISGHRSVSWYQQTPGQGLQFLFEYFSETQRNKGNFPGRFSGRQFSNSRSEMNVSTLELGDSALYLCASSRGLAGETDTQYFGPGTRLTVL.

V gene TRBV7-2 combines with J gene TRBJ2-4; no reliable D call. Germline V CDR1 and CDR2: SGHTA, FQGNSA. The ends were cut back, 3 bases at V and 1 base at J, with 16 bases in the middle. The CDR3 totals 17 residues. CDR3 sequence (DNA): TGTGCCAGCAGCTTTGGTCCCAAATTTATGGCCAAAAACATTCAGTACTTC. It yields the protein CASSFGPKFMAKNIQYF.

This chain connects TRBV4-3 to TRBJ2-1; 11 bases fit TRBD2. This CDR3 contains 15 residues. CDR1 is LGHNA, CDR2 YSLEER, per germline. V lost 5 bases, J lost 5 bases, and 5 bases stayed unmatched. The CDR3 sequence is CASSRLAGSNNEQFF. CDR3 nucleotides: TGCGCCAGCAGCAGACTAGCGGGATCAAACAATGAGCAGTTCTTC.

CDR3 amino acids: CASSPTPGRSTYEQYF. The CDR3 nucleotides read TGTGCCAGCTCACCCACTCCGGGACGGAGCACCTACGAGCAGTACTTC. The chain joins TRBV18 to TRBJ2-7; D possibly uses TRBD1 or TRBD2 (5 bases each). V was clipped by 3 bases and J by 2 bases, with 17 bases between them. Germline V gene sequence: CDR1 KGHSH, CDR2 LQKENI. There are 16 residues in the CDR3.

This chain links TRBV18 with TRBJ1-2, with 9 bases fitting TRBD1. Germline V gene sequence: CDR1 KGHSH, CDR2 LQKENI. There are 13 residues in the CDR3. Germline trimming cut 6 bases from V and 8 bases from J; bases unmatched to any gene: 7. The chain's CDR3 is CASSLDRGRGYTF. The DNA of the CDR3 is TGTGCCAGCTCGTTGGACAGGGGTCGGGGCTACACCTTC.

The chain employs TRBV15 and TRBJ2-5; D is ambiguous. Germline V gene data show CDR1 as LNHNV and CDR2 as YYDKDF (reference sequence). The V end was cut by 0 bases, the J end by 2 bases, with 1 base between. The CDR3 spans 12 residues. CDR3 residues: CATSRDQETQYF. CDR3 nucleotide sequence: TGTGCCACCAGCAGAGATCAAGAGACCCAGTACTTC.

The rearrangement uses TRBV28 and TRBJ2-1; 8 bases are a match to TRBD1. Germline assignment: CDR1 MDHEN and CDR2 SYDVKM. V lost 1 base and J lost 3; bases outside the gene matches: 5. This CDR3 region has 16 residues. CDR3 in amino acids: CASSLFSGGFYNEQFF. Written as DNA, the CDR3 is TGTGCCAGCAGTTTATTTTCAGGGGGCTTCTACAATGAGCAGTTCTTC.

This rearrangement joins TRBV28 to TRBJ2-1, with 8 bases lining up with TRBD1. The CDR3 length is 18 residues. The J segment lost 4 bases and the V segment lost 7 bases, leaving 18 bases of the junction unmatched. Per the germline V gene, CDR1 is MDHEN and CDR2 is SYDVKM. The CDR3 spells CASIGQTGEFWLYNEQFF. As DNA, the CDR3 is TGTGCCAGCATCGGTCAGACAGGGGAATTTTGGCTTTACAATGAGCAGTTCTTC.

The chain employs TRBV7-6 and TRBJ2-5, with 8 bases matching TRBD2. CDR3 length equals 16 residues. CDR1 and CDR2 (germline): SGHVS, FNYEAQ. Trimming took 5 bases from V and 0 from J; bases not matched to a gene: 8. The CDR3 loop reads CASSTIAGNYQETQYF. In nucleotides, the CDR3 is TGTGCCAGCAGCACCATAGCGGGGAACTACCAAGAGACCCAGTACTTC.

The chain links TRBV6-6 to TRBJ1-3; TRBD1 aligns across 7 bases. CDR3 length: 17 amino acids. CDR1 is MNHNY and CDR2 is SVGAGI in the germline V gene (reference sequence). V was pared by 8 bases and J by 4 bases, with 17 bases of the junction left unmatched. CDR3 loop: CASGQRGRGYSGNTIYF. The CDR3 coding sequence is TGTGCCAGCGGTCAGAGGGGGCGAGGGTATTCCGGAAACACCATATATTTT.

This clone was counted between two and nine times. The rearrangement links TRBV5-1 to TRBJ1-1; D not resolved. The V gene's germline CDR1 is SGHRS and CDR2 YFSETQ. V was cut by 4 bases and J by 3 bases, with 16 bases left in between. This CDR3 region has 15 residues. The CDR3 DNA reads as TGCGCCAGCAGCGGGATCCACCCTAGGGACACTGAAGCTTTCTTT. Its translation is CASSGIHPRDTEAFF.

The chain joins TRBV2 to TRBJ2-3; 7 nucleotides line up with TRBD2. The CDR3 has 15 residues. V shed 8 bases, J shed 1 base, and the junction held 9 bases outside the gene matches. Per the germline V gene, CDR1 is SNHLY and CDR2 is FYNNEI. This CDR3 reads CASQFFRGGTDTQYF. The CDR3 DNA follows: TGTGCCAGCCAGTTTTTCCGGGGGGGCACAGATACGCAGTATTTT.

The CDR3 DNA follows: TGTGCCAGCAGCGTAGTAACAGGGGGCGCTTTTGATACGCAGTATTTT. Its protein is CASSVVTGGAFDTQYF. V is TRBV9 and J is TRBJ2-3; 9 bases map to TRBD1. The CDR3 totals 16 residues. Losses at the gene ends were 0 bases for V and 6 bases for J; bases not matched to a gene: 8. The germline V gene encodes CDR1 SGDLS and CDR2 YYNGEE.

This clone occurred a few times. V and J are TRBV11-3 and TRBJ1-2, with D uncertain. V gave up 0 bases and J gave up 2 bases, with 1 base separating them. CDR1 SGHNT and CDR2 YENEEA come from the germline V gene. CDR3 size: 12 residues. CDR3 protein: CASSLENYGYTF. DNA of the CDR3: TGTGCCAGCAGCTTAGAGAACTATGGCTACACCTTC. The full variable domain, with the rest looked up from reference TRBV11-3 and TRBJ1-2, is EAGVVQSPRYKIIEKKQPVAFWCNPISGHNTLYWYLQNLGQGPELLIRYENEEAVDDSQLPKDRFSAERLKGVDSTLKIQPAELGDSAVYLCASSLENYGYTFGSGTRLTVV.

The chain has TRBV19 and TRBJ2-2; 10 bases are shared with TRBD1. This CDR3 has 15 amino acids. Germline CDR1 is LNHDA and CDR2 is SQIVND (reference sequence). With 5 bases clipped from V and 3 bases from J, the junction kept 3 bases outside the gene matches. The CDR3 loop reads CASSDRGRDTGELFF. CDR3 in DNA: TGTGCCAGTAGTGACAGGGGGCGGGACACCGGGGAGCTGTTTTTT.

The chain is built from TRBV4-2 and TRBJ2-1; possible D gene TRBD2, 5 bases. The CDR3 spans 20 residues. In germline, CDR1 is LGHNA, CDR2 YNFKEQ. V was trimmed by 0 bases and J by 0 bases, leaving 21 bases between them. The CDR3 DNA reads as TGTGCCAGCAGCCAAGATCATGTCCTAGCCTACTTGAGCTCCTACAATGAGCAGTTCTTC. It is translated as CASSQDHVLAYLSSYNEQFF.

The gene calls are TRBV14 and TRBJ1-2; no definite D call. Per germline, CDR1 SGHDN and CDR2 FVKESK. The CDR3 totals 13 residues. V was clipped by 1 base and J by 8 bases, with 11 bases between them. Written as DNA, the CDR3 is TGTGCCAGCAGCCAAGGCCTTACCCAAGGCTACACCTTC. Translated: CASSQGLTQGYTF. The full variable domain, with the rest looked up from reference TRBV14 and TRBJ1-2, is EAGVTQFPSHSVIEKGQTVTLRCDPISGHDNLYWYRRVMGKEIKFLLHFVKESKQDESGMPNNRFLAERTGGTYSTLKVQPAELEDSGVYFCASSQGLTQGYTFGSGTRLTVV.

The chain carries TRBV7-8 and TRBJ2-3, with 10 positions matching TRBD2. This CDR3 contains 16 residues. The V gene end was trimmed by 1 base and the J gene end by 6 bases; junction bases not matched to a gene: 7. Germline loops: CDR1 SGHVS, CDR2 FQNEAQ. DNA for the CDR3: TGTGCCAGCAGCTTAGAAGTAGCGGGAGGTGGGGATACGCAGTATTTT. It translates to CASSLEVAGGGDTQYF.

The CDR3 nucleotides read TGTGCCAGCAGCTTGGCGGCGGGGGGGGTCAACTACGAGCAGTACTTC. This gives the protein CASSLAAGGVNYEQYF. The chain is built from TRBV5-4 and TRBJ2-7; 9 nucleotides agree with TRBD2. Germline trimming cut 0 bases from V and 3 bases from J; bases unmatched to any gene: 7. The CDR3 runs to 16 residues. Germline lookup yields CDR1 SGHNT and CDR2 YYREEE (reference sequence).